The 19 T cell receptor beta chains below were found in one sample sequenced in a study of blood T cell repertoires in COVID-19. TCRdb's copy holds only in-frame clones and misses some; the assay was immunoSEQ multiplex PCR. In the table there are about 160,000 clones, over 75% of which are singletons. Specimen: PBMCs or T cells enriched from blood (not recorded which). Source of these receptors: a woman in her forties or fifties who had recovered from COVID-19.

The V gene is TRBV29-1, the J gene TRBJ2-1; TRBD2 matches 11 bases. This CDR3 has 16 amino acids. V was pared by 6 bases and J by 12 bases, with 19 bases of the junction left unmatched. The germline V gene has CDR1 SQVTM and CDR2 ANQGSEA. DNA for the CDR3: TGCAGCGTGAGACTAGCGGGATACGGGGGGCCCTCGGGGCAGTTCTTC. Amino acid sequence: CSVRLAGYGGPSGQFF.

This chain joins TRBV30 and TRBJ2-1; 10 nucleotides match TRBD2. Germline lookup yields CDR1 GTSNPN and CDR2 SVGIG (reference sequence). V was pared by 2 bases and J by 4 bases, with 8 bases of the junction left unmatched. The CDR3 length is 16 residues. CDR3 sequence: CAWSRSLAGQYNEQFF. Written as DNA, the CDR3 is TGTGCCTGGAGTCGTTCACTAGCGGGACAATACAATGAGCAGTTCTTC. The entire variable domain, with the rest obtained from reference TRBV30 and TRBJ2-1, is as follows: SQTIHQWPATLVQPVGSPLSLECTVEGTSNPNLYWYRQAAGRGLQLLFYSVGIGQISSEVPQNLSASRPQDRQFILSSKKLLLSDSGFYLCAWSRSLAGQYNEQFFGPGTRLTVL.

The V and J genes are TRBV3-1 (or the pseudogene TRBV3-2) and TRBJ2-3, with TRBD2 identical over 10 bases. Germline V lookup: CDR1 LGHDT, CDR2 YNNKEL (reference sequence). CDR3 size: 14 residues. Trimming cost V 1 base and J 15 bases; bases outside gene matches: 10. CDR3 in DNA: TGTGCCAGCAGCCAAGTCAACCTAGCGGGAGAGGTTTATTTT. It is translated as CASSQVNLAGEVYF.

This chain links TRBV28 with TRBJ1-2, with TRBD1 matching 7 bases. CDR3 length: 14 residues. The trim removed 4 bases at V and 4 bases at J, leaving 6 bases unmatched. Germline lookup yields CDR1 MDHEN and CDR2 SYDVKM. Here the CDR3 reads CASSSQGLGYGYTF. The CDR3 bases are TGTGCCAGCAGTTCACAGGGGTTGGGCTATGGCTACACCTTC.

The chain joins TRBV5-1 to TRBJ1-1; D unresolved. CDR1 is SGHRS, CDR2 YFSETQ, per germline. This CDR3 spans 15 amino acids. Trimming shortened V by 0 bases and J by 5 bases, and 14 bases separated the two germline ends. CDR3 amino acids: CASSLGPITGTEAFF. CDR3 coding DNA: TGCGCCAGCAGCTTGGGGCCAATTACCGGGACTGAAGCTTTCTTT.

The chain employs TRBV4-1 and TRBJ1-4, with D possibly being TRBD1 (6 bases). The ends were cut back, 4 bases at V and 8 bases at J, with 11 bases in the middle. CDR3 length: 13 amino acids. Looked up from germline, CDR1 is MGHRA and CDR2 is YSYEKL. CDR3 in DNA: TGCGCCAGCAGCCTCGTCCAGGGGGAAAAACTGTTTTTT. Protein sequence: CASSLVQGEKLFF.

This clone was recorded once. The rearrangement uses TRBV3-1 (or the pseudogene TRBV3-2) and TRBJ2-3; TRBD2 matches at 11 bases. Germline CDR1 is LGHDT and CDR2 is YNNKEL (reference sequence). J was trimmed by 0 bases and V by 3 bases; bases with no gene match: 5. The CDR3 length is 17 residues. The CDR3 DNA sequence: TGTGCCAGCAGCCACATGATAGCGGGAGGGAGCACAGATACGCAGTATTTT. Protein sequence: CASSHMIAGGSTDTQYF.

This chain uses TRBV18 with TRBJ2-3; 7 bases map to TRBD2. The CDR3 consists of 16 residues. V was pared by 6 bases and J by 4 bases, with 13 bases of the junction left unmatched. Germline assignment: CDR1 KGHSH and CDR2 LQKENI. CDR3 sequence reads: CASSPGRGIVSDTQYF. The CDR3, as DNA: TGTGCCAGCTCCCCCGGGCGGGGGATAGTTTCAGATACGCAGTATTTT. Based on the CDR3 plus reference TRBV18 and TRBJ2-3, the full variable domain is NAGVMQNPRHLVRRRGQEARLRCSPMKGHSHVYWYRQLPEEGLKFMVYLQKENIIDESGMPKERFSAEFPKEGPSILRIQQVVRGDSAAYFCASSPGRGIVSDTQYFGPGTRLTVL.

This clone turned up a few times. The chain carries TRBV3-1 (or the pseudogene TRBV3-2) and TRBJ2-5, with TRBD2 matching 7 bases. Germline-derived CDR1 and CDR2 are LGHDT and YNNKEL (reference sequence). The V and J ends lost 2 bases and 5 bases, in that order; junction bases with no gene match: 8. This CDR3 is 15 amino acids long. CDR3 in DNA: TGTGCCAGCAGCCAACGGGGCGGGAGATCGGAGACCCAGTACTTC. It translates to CASSQRGGRSETQYF.

The J gene is TRBJ2-3, the V gene TRBV5-6; D unresolved. This CDR3 region has 12 residues. CDR1 and CDR2 from the germline V gene are SGHDT and YYEEEE. V was shortened by 5 bases and J by 2 bases, with 6 bases between the two germline ends. The CDR3 loop is CASSLVTDTQYF. The CDR3 DNA sequence: TGTGCCAGCAGTTTAGTCACAGATACGCAGTATTTT.

This sequence joins TRBV2 and TRBJ2-1, with D possibly matching TRBD2 (5 bases). Looked up from germline, CDR1 is SNHLY and CDR2 is FYNNEI. The CDR3 sequence is 15 residues long. Trimming left V 6 bases short and J 2 bases short, with 14 bases between. The CDR3 nucleotides read TGTGCCAGCAGCCAGGACTTCGGTCCCTACAATGAGCAGTTCTTC. Translating it yields CASSQDFGPYNEQFF.

This chain links TRBV5-1 with TRBJ1-5; D ambiguous. V was pared by 0 bases and J by 3 bases, with 4 bases between. The CDR3 extends over 13 amino acids. Germline CDR1 SGHRS, CDR2 YFSETQ. CDR3 sequence: CASSLALNQPQHF. DNA of the CDR3: TGCGCCAGCAGCTTGGCCCTCAATCAGCCCCAGCATTTT. Looking up the rest from reference TRBV5-1 and TRBJ1-5 gives the full variable domain: KAGVTQTPRYLIKTRGQQVTLSCSPISGHRSVSWYQQTPGQGLQFLFEYFSETQRNKGNFPGRFSGRQFSNSRSEMNVSTLELGDSALYLCASSLALNQPQHFGDGTRLSIL.

The rearrangement uses TRBV7-6 and TRBJ2-7; D is perhaps TRBD2 (5 bases). Germline values: CDR1 SGHVS, CDR2 FNYEAQ. V was trimmed by 2 bases and J by 6 bases, leaving 17 bases between them. The CDR3 is 15 residues long. CDR3 amino acids: CASSLQPRGAAEQYF. CDR3 in DNA: TGTGCCAGCAGCTTACAGCCCCGGGGTGCGGCCGAGCAGTACTTC.

The rearrangement links TRBV2 to TRBJ1-4, with D unresolved. Trimming took 6 bases from V and 0 from J, leaving 11 bases between them. The CDR3 length is 15 residues. Germline values: CDR1 SNHLY, CDR2 FYNNEI. The CDR3 sequence: CASRNSVATNEKLFF. The CDR3, as DNA: TGTGCCAGCAGGAACTCGGTAGCAACTAATGAAAAACTGTTTTTT.

The V and J genes are TRBV27 and TRBJ2-1; TRBD2 matches at 13 bases. This CDR3 is built from 16 residues. V shed 2 bases and J 6 bases; nucleotides not matched to a gene: 4. Germline V gene sequence: CDR1 MNHEY, CDR2 SMNVEV (reference sequence). The CDR3 DNA is TGTGCCAGCAGTTTAAGAACTAGCGGGAGGGCCAATGAGCAGTTCTTC. Translated: CASSLRTSGRANEQFF.

J is TRBJ2-3 and V is TRBV5-1, with 10 bases lining up with TRBD2. Germline V gene data show CDR1 as SGHRS and CDR2 as YFSETQ. The ends lost 3 bases at V and 0 bases at J; junction bases unmatched: 7. The CDR3 contains 17 residues. This CDR3 reads CASSSDPSGSSTDTQYF. The CDR3 region has the DNA TGCGCCAGCAGCTCGGACCCTAGCGGGAGTAGCACAGATACGCAGTATTTT.

For the CDR3, the DNA is TGTGCCAGCAGCAAAGTCCCGCCTGGAGGAGGTGAAGCTTTCTTT. Protein product: CASSKVPPGGGEAFF. The chain has TRBV21-1 and TRBJ1-1. TRBV21-1 is annotated as a pseudogene. The CDR3 consists of 15 residues.

The chain joins TRBV30 to TRBJ1-1; 7 bases align to TRBD1. V trimming: 0 bases; J trimming: 1 base; junction bases outside the gene matches: 17. CDR1 and CDR2 (germline): GTSNPN, SVGIG (reference sequence). The CDR3 length is 19 residues. In DNA, the CDR3 is TGTGCCTGGAGTGTACGGAGACAGGGTCGGAGTCATGAGAACACTGAAGCTTTCTTT. Residues: CAWSVRRQGRSHENTEAFF. Filled out from reference TRBV30 and TRBJ1-1, the complete variable domain reads SQTIHQWPATLVQPVGSPLSLECTVEGTSNPNLYWYRQAAGRGLQLLFYSVGIGQISSEVPQNLSASRPQDRQFILSSKKLLLSDSGFYLCAWSVRRQGRSHENTEAFFGQGTRLTVV.

The rearrangement joins TRBV10-1 to TRBJ1-4; 7 nucleotides align to TRBD1. The CDR3 has 16 residues. Germline assignment: CDR1 WNHNN and CDR2 SYGVQD (reference sequence). J was trimmed by 7 bases and V by 0 bases; bases with no gene match: 8. In DNA, the CDR3 is TGCGCCAGCAGTGAGTCCAACGCCGCAGGGGGTGAAAAACTGTTTTTT. Translated: CASSESNAAGGEKLFF.